These 18 T cell receptor beta chains were all obtained from the same sample, sequenced in a study of immune evolution from preneoplasia to lung adenocarcinoma. Clones were sequenced by immunoSEQ multiplex PCR, and TCRdb holds only the in-frame ones, with some missing. The data hold roughly 10,000 clones, with 79% observed a single time. Sequencing was performed on FFPE minimally invasive lung adenocarcinoma tissue. The receptors originated from a donor at least 70 years old with lung adenocarcinoma.

Here the CDR3 reads CASSPSSYEQYF. CDR3 in DNA: TGTGCCAGCAGCCCGAGCTCCTACGAGCAGTACTTC. This sequence joins TRBV2 and TRBJ2-7, with D uncertain. The V gene lost 6 bases and the J gene lost 0 bases, with 6 bases spanning the gap. The length of the CDR3 is 12 residues. Per germline, CDR1 SNHLY and CDR2 FYNNEI.

This clone turned up a few times. The CDR3 DNA reads as TGTGCCAGCAGCCATCCAATTACCAGGGGTACTGGAAACACCATATATTTT. Residues: CASSHPITRGTGNTIYF. The rearrangement links TRBV11-2 to TRBJ1-3; D perhaps matches TRBD1 (6 bases). V gave up 5 bases and J gave up 2 bases, with 19 bases separating them. Looked up from germline, CDR1 is SGHAT and CDR2 is FQNNGV. This CDR3 has 17 residues.

This clone was picked up a small number of times. This rearrangement joins TRBV18 to TRBJ2-7, with D unclear. This CDR3 region has 16 residues. Germline V gives CDR1 KGHSH, CDR2 LQKENI. Trimming took 2 bases from V and 3 from J, leaving 17 bases between them. The CDR3 coding sequence is TGTGCCAGCTCACCAGTGGACCTATACGCCCGCTACGAGCAGTACTTC. Translation: CASSPVDLYARYEQYF. The whole variable domain, filled in from reference TRBV18 and TRBJ2-7, reads NAGVMQNPRHLVRRRGQEARLRCSPMKGHSHVYWYRQLPEEGLKFMVYLQKENIIDESGMPKERFSAEFPKEGPSILRIQQVVRGDSAAYFCASSPVDLYARYEQYFGPGTRLTVT.

The J gene is TRBJ1-1, the V gene TRBV15, with D unresolved. V was cut by 3 bases and J by 1 base, with 12 bases left in between. The CDR3 totals 15 residues. CDR1 is LNHNV, CDR2 YYDKDF, per germline (reference sequence). CDR3 sequence: CATSSLQRPNTEAFF. CDR3 in DNA: TGTGCCACCAGCAGTTTACAGAGACCGAACACTGAAGCTTTCTTT.

The rearrangement uses TRBV5-4 and TRBJ1-3; 8 positions match TRBD1. The CDR3 has 13 amino acids. The J segment lost 8 bases and the V segment lost 4 bases, leaving 5 bases of the junction unmatched. Germline V gives CDR1 SGHNT, CDR2 YYREEE (reference sequence). CDR3 in DNA: TGTGCCAGCAGCCCCGCAGGGGGCGACACCATATATTTT. Amino acid sequence: CASSPAGGDTIYF.

This clone was counted between two and nine times. The chain employs TRBV5-1 and TRBJ2-5; D ambiguous. Germline CDR1 is SGHRS and CDR2 is YFSETQ. With 5 bases removed from V and 5 bases from J, the gap between germline ends came to 13 bases. The length of the CDR3 is 13 residues. The CDR3 is CASRDRVGETQYF. The CDR3 nucleotides are TGCGCCAGCAGAGATAGGGTTGGGGAGACCCAGTACTTC.

The rearrangement joins TRBV5-6 to TRBJ2-1, with 8 bases aligning to TRBD1. CDR3 length: 15 residues. The germline V gene encodes CDR1 SGHDT and CDR2 YYEEEE. V shed 5 bases, J shed 5 bases, and the junction held 9 bases outside the gene matches. The CDR3 sequence: CASRITGGPNNEQFF. The DNA for the CDR3 is TGTGCCAGCAGAATTACAGGGGGTCCCAACAATGAGCAGTTCTTC.

The chain carries TRBV7-9 and TRBJ2-7; D remains ambiguous. Germline V gives CDR1 SEHNR, CDR2 FQNEAQ (reference sequence). The CDR3 consists of 16 residues. The V end was cut by 1 base, the J end by 2 bases, with 15 bases between. CDR3 in DNA: TGTGCCAGCAGCTTAGAGGGCTCGACCTACACCTACGAGCAGTACTTC. Its protein is CASSLEGSTYTYEQYF.

The chain uses TRBV6-5 and TRBJ2-7; either TRBD1 or TRBD2 may supply D (5 bases each). V lost 2 bases and J lost 0, with 11 bases in between. This CDR3 comprises 15 residues. Germline V gives CDR1 MNHEY, CDR2 SVGAGI. The DNA for the CDR3 is TGTGCCAGCAGTTACAGGGGTGCGGGCTCCTACGAGCAGTACTTC. Translation: CASSYRGAGSYEQYF.

The chain has TRBV4-1 and TRBJ2-3; 7 nucleotides line up with TRBD2. Germline CDR1 and CDR2: MGHRA and YSYEKL. Trimming at V came to 5 bases and at J to 0 bases, leaving 17 bases not matched to a gene. The CDR3 covers 19 residues. The chain's CDR3 is CASSTPRGVAGPSTDTQYF. In DNA form, the CDR3 reads TGCGCCAGCAGCACCCCCCGGGGTGTAGCGGGCCCCAGCACAGATACGCAGTATTTT.

This sequence joins TRBV5-5 and TRBJ2-4, with 8 positions matching TRBD2. This CDR3 has 15 amino acids. Per germline, CDR1 SGHKS and CDR2 YYEKEE (reference sequence). Trimming took 5 bases from V and 0 from J; bases not matched to a gene: 4. Written as DNA, the CDR3 is TGTGCCAGCAGTACTAGCGGAGTAGCCAAAAACATTCAGTACTTC. Its protein product is CASSTSGVAKNIQYF. The whole variable domain, remainder taken from reference TRBV5-5 and TRBJ2-4, is DAGVTQSPTHLIKTRGQQVTLRCSPISGHKSVSWYQQVLGQGPQFIFQYYEKEERGRGNFPDRFSARQFPNYSSELNVNALLLGDSALYLCASSTSGVAKNIQYFGAGTRLSVL.

This clone was seen only once. The chain carries TRBV5-1 and TRBJ2-2; D perhaps matches TRBD1 (5 bases). This CDR3 is 15 amino acids long. The V and J ends lost 0 bases and 2 bases respectively, with 8 bases between them. Germline V gene data show CDR1 as SGHRS and CDR2 as YFSETQ. The DNA of the CDR3 is TGCGCCAGCAGCTTGGCCAGGGTAAACACCGGGGAGCTGTTTTTT. Protein product: CASSLARVNTGELFF.

This clone is termed large. The gene calls are TRBV2 and TRBJ1-2; 7 bases are shared with TRBD1. Germline V gene lookup returns CDR1 SNHLY and CDR2 FYNNEI. This CDR3 has 15 residues. The trim removed 5 bases at V and 6 bases at J, leaving 12 bases unmatched. The CDR3: CASSPLTGIQNGYTF. CDR3 bases: TGTGCCAGCAGTCCACTGACAGGGATACAGAATGGCTACACCTTC.

This sequence joins TRBV19 and TRBJ2-1; D is perhaps TRBD1 (6 bases). Germline CDR1 and CDR2: LNHDA and SQIVND (reference sequence). Trimming stripped 5 bases from V and 4 bases from J, with 12 bases between. The CDR3 consists of 14 residues. CDR3 coding DNA: TGTGCCAGTAGTGGCTTGACAGGATACAATGAGCAGTTCTTC. Protein product: CASSGLTGYNEQFF.

This chain links TRBV4-1 with TRBJ2-3; possible D gene TRBD1, 5 bases. Germline CDR1 MGHRA, CDR2 YSYEKL. The CDR3 is made up of 15 amino acids. V lost 6 bases and J 0 bases, leaving 13 bases between the germline ends. The CDR3 DNA reads TGCGCCAGCAGGAACTTAGACAGTAGCACAGATACGCAGTATTTT. This codes for CASRNLDSSTDTQYF.

The CDR3 coding sequence is TGTGCCTGTTGTTGCTCAATCGGGGAAAAGAACACTGAAGCTTTCTTT. Amino acid sequence: CACCCSIGEKNTEAFF. The gene calls are TRBV30 and TRBJ1-1, with unresolved D. V gave up 6 bases and J gave up 1 base, with 21 bases separating them. Germline V gives CDR1 GTSNPN, CDR2 SVGIG (reference sequence). The CDR3 is made up of 16 amino acids. The whole variable domain, filled in from reference TRBV30 and TRBJ1-1, reads SQTIHQWPATLVQPVGSPLSLECTVEGTSNPNLYWYRQAAGRGLQLLFYSVGIGQISSEVPQNLSASRPQDRQFILSSKKLLLSDSGFYLCACCCSIGEKNTEAFFGQGTRLTVV.

The rearrangement uses TRBV19 and TRBJ1-1; the match to TRBD1 covers 7 bases. The CDR3 covers 14 residues. Unmatched junction bases numbered 10, after V lost 5 bases and J lost 7 bases. CDR1 and CDR2 from the germline V gene are LNHDA and SQIVND (reference sequence). The DNA of the CDR3 is TGTGCCAGTAGTGGGACAGCCCTAAGCAGTGAAGCTTTCTTT. Its protein product is CASSGTALSSEAFF. Full variable domain (outside the CDR3, taken from reference TRBV19 and TRBJ1-1): DGGITQSPKYLFRKEGQNVTLSCEQNLNHDAMYWYRQDPGQGLRLIYYSQIVNDFQKGDIAEGYSVSREKKESFPLTVTSAQKNPTAFYLCASSGTALSSEAFFGQGTRLTVV.

This clone has just a few counts. This sequence joins TRBV28 and TRBJ1-2; weak D call: TRBD1 (5 bases). Trimming left V 10 bases short and J 8 bases short, with 11 bases between. The CDR3 runs to 10 residues. Per the germline V gene, CDR1 is MDHEN and CDR2 is SYDVKM. The chain's CDR3 is CAIPAGGYTF. CDR3 in DNA: TGTGCCATCCCCGCAGGGGGCTACACCTTC.